This T cell receptor (beta chain) was identified in a study of blood T cells in healthy people across ages. Broader study findings: Naive CD4+ cells and diversity were both higher in long-lived donors than in aged donors.

The junction had 18 bases not matched to a gene; V was cut back by 6 bases and J by 8 bases. This CDR3 spans 18 amino acids. Germline CDR1 is SGHTA and CDR2 is FQGNSA. The draw of peripheral blood yielded ten milliliters from each donor. The second PCR ran roughly 6 to 11 cycles with a sample-barcoded 5' primer and J-beta primers. Every single cDNA molecule received a tag from a template-switch adaptor with 12 random nucleotides. TCRdb re-analysed the 5' RACE reads in MiXCR, keeping a single row per CDR3 protein. This repertoire shows 1.5 million to 2 million distinct CDR3 sequences, approximately 50% found once; its top ten account for over 2%. This clonotype was recorded once. Antigen specificity is unknown.

The sequenced sample consisted of blood. The chain employs TRBV7-2 and TRBJ2-4, with 11 bases matching TRBD2. This clonotype was sampled from a woman in her 40s in good health. CDR3 in DNA: TGTGCCAGCAGAGGATTTGTAGCGGGGGGGCAGGGGCTAGACATTCAGTACTTC. It is translated as CASRGFVAGGQGLDIQYF.